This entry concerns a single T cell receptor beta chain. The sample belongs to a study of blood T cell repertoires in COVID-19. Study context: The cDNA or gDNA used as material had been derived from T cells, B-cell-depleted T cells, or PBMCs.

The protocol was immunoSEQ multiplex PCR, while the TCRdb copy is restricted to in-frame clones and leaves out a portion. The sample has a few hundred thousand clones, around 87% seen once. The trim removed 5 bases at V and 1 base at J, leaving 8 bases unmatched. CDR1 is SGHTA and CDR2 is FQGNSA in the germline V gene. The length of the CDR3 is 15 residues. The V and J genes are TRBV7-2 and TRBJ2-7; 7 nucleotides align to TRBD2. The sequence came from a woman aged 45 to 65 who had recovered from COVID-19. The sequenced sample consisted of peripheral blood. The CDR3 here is CASSTDGGGSYEQYF. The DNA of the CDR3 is TGTGCCAGCAGCACGGACGGCGGGGGATCCTACGAGCAGTACTTC.